The 28 T cell receptor beta chains listed next were all sequenced from one sample in a study of CXCR3-negative and CXCR3-positive naive CD8 T cells. The libraries of TRB cDNA were constructed through 5' RACE using UMI labels. With the 5' RACE reads reprocessed, TCRdb shows one record per CDR3 protein and no DNA. The listing records 70,000 to 95,000 distinct CDR3 sequences. Material for sequencing was naive CXCR3- CD8+ T cells from blood. Subset in this sample: CD45RO-CCR7+CD27+CD95- naive CD8+ T cells lacking CXCR3 (TNR3-). These receptors originate from a human donor in good health. Some clones in this sample may be carry-over from other donors' samples.

The chain joins TRBV9 to TRBJ2-7; TCRdb names TRBD1, which stays unverified in the absence of DNA. Germline V gene data show CDR1 as SGDLS and CDR2 as YYNGEE. This CDR3 is 14 amino acids long. The CDR3 loop reads CASSPVQGGDEQYF. Based on the CDR3 plus reference TRBV9 and TRBJ2-7, the full variable domain is DSGVTQTPKHLITATGQRVTLRCSPRSGDLSVYWYQQSLDQGLQFLIQYYNGEERAKGNILERFSAQQFPDLHSELNLSSLELGDSALYFCASSPVQGGDEQYFGPGTRLTVT.

The rearrangement links TRBV20-1 to TRBJ2-1; the D call from TCRdb, TRBD2, cannot be confirmed without DNA. Germline CDR1 is DFQATT and CDR2 is SNEGSKA (reference sequence). The CDR3 is 19 amino acids. This CDR3 is CSARQTSGRPSSSYNEQFF.

This chain's CDR3 is CASSLAPAGGDTGELFF. J is TRBJ2-2 and V is TRBV12-3 or TRBV12-4; TCRdb's D gene call, TRBD2, goes unchecked for lack of DNA. The length of the CDR3 is 17 residues.

The chain links TRBV28 to TRBJ1-5. Germline lookup yields CDR1 MDHEN and CDR2 SYDVKM. This CDR3 is 16 amino acids long. CDR3 loop: CASSLPGVYSNQPQHF.

V is TRBV29-1 and J is TRBJ2-1; no DNA is available, so the TRBD2 call from TCRdb remains unchecked. Germline CDR1 is SQVTM and CDR2 is ANQGSEA. This CDR3 has 15 amino acids. The CDR3 loop reads CSVEASGSSYNEQFF.

The J gene is TRBJ2-7, the V gene TRBV29-1; TCRdb gives TRBD1 as the D gene, but with no DNA this cannot be confirmed. Germline V gene lookup returns CDR1 SQVTM and CDR2 ANQGSEA. The CDR3 has 13 residues. CDR3 region: CSVEPRGGYEQYF.

The V call is TRBV4-1, the J call TRBJ1-2; TCRdb reports TRBD1, a call that lacks DNA to check it against. Germline V gene data show CDR1 as MGHRA and CDR2 as YSYEKL. The CDR3 sequence is 14 residues long. The CDR3 protein is CASSQDPTTGFFTF.

This chain uses TRBV6-5 with TRBJ1-1; TCRdb calls TRBD1, which cannot be checked without DNA. Germline lookup yields CDR1 MNHEY and CDR2 SVGAGI. The CDR3 is 16 residues long. The chain's CDR3 is CASSSLITGEGTEAFF.

J is TRBJ2-2 and V is TRBV25-1. From germline, CDR1 is MGHDK and CDR2 SYGVNS. The CDR3 contains 13 residues. The CDR3 sequence: CASSDHEAGELFF.

CDR3 residues: CSATGTSAYNEQFF. The chain couples TRBV20-1 to TRBJ2-1; as DNA is missing, the TRBD2 call by TCRdb cannot be tested. The CDR3 sequence is 14 residues long. Germline V gene data show CDR1 as DFQATT and CDR2 as SNEGSKA (reference sequence).

This rearrangement joins TRBV5-1 to TRBJ2-2; TCRdb outputs TRBD1, but without DNA this stays unchecked. The CDR3 has 17 amino acids. From germline, CDR1 is SGHRS and CDR2 YFSETQ. The CDR3 protein is CASSFLGSQEQTGELFF.

The CDR3 here is CASSLAGSRTEAFF. The chain is built from TRBV5-1 and TRBJ1-1. This CDR3 has 14 amino acids. Germline CDR1 reads SGHRS; CDR2 reads YFSETQ. Based on the CDR3 plus reference TRBV5-1 and TRBJ1-1, the full variable domain is KAGVTQTPRYLIKTRGQQVTLSCSPISGHRSVSWYQQTPGQGLQFLFEYFSETQRNKGNFPGRFSGRQFSNSRSEMNVSTLELGDSALYLCASSLAGSRTEAFFGQGTRLTVV.

The chain joins TRBV30 to TRBJ2-2. Germline V lookup: CDR1 GTSNPN, CDR2 SVGIG (reference sequence). There are 13 residues in the CDR3. The CDR3 is CACQRERTGELFF.

This chain links TRBV4-1 with TRBJ2-7; with no DNA, the TCRdb D assignment of TRBD1 cannot be verified. Germline V CDR1 and CDR2: MGHRA, YSYEKL. The CDR3 sequence is 14 residues long. CDR3 loop: CASSQEAAGGEQYF.

The chain employs TRBV7-9 and TRBJ1-1; checking the TCRdb D call of TRBD1 is not possible without DNA. CDR3 length: 14 residues. The germline CDR1 and CDR2 sequences are SEHNR and FQNEAQ (reference sequence). The CDR3 loop reads CASSNGDDNTEAFF. Together with reference TRBV7-9 and TRBJ1-1, the CDR3 gives the full variable domain: DTGVSQNPRHKITKRGQNVTFRCDPISEHNRLYWYRQTLGQGPEFLTYFQNEAQLEKSRLLSDRFSAERPKGSFSTLEIQRTEQGDSAMYLCASSNGDDNTEAFFGQGTRLTVV.

The chain combines TRBV6-5 with TRBJ2-3. This CDR3 is built from 15 residues. Germline loops: CDR1 MNHEY, CDR2 SVGAGI. The CDR3 loop reads CASSLEVASTDTQYF.

This chain joins TRBV29-1 and TRBJ1-2. There are 15 residues in the CDR3. CDR1 SQVTM and CDR2 ANQGSEA come from the germline V gene. The CDR3 spells CSVLTGEFSNYGYTF.

V gene TRBV11-3 combines with J gene TRBJ2-2; lacking DNA, the TRBD2 call made by TCRdb goes unchecked. CDR3 length: 16 residues. Germline values: CDR1 SGHNT, CDR2 YENEEA. The CDR3 spells CASSLRGRGDTGELFF.

The chain carries TRBV6-2 or TRBV6-3 and TRBJ2-6; TCRdb's D call, TRBD1, is unchecked because there is no DNA. The germline V gene encodes CDR1 MNHEY and CDR2 SVGEGT. CDR3 size: 15 residues. CDR3 loop: CASSVRGTGANVLTF.

The CDR3 here is CASSLSGGGELFF. The chain has TRBV5-1 and TRBJ2-2; TCRdb calls TRBD2, which cannot be checked without DNA. This CDR3 is 13 amino acids long. CDR1 SGHRS and CDR2 YFSETQ come from the germline V gene.

The chain joins TRBV6-1 to TRBJ2-5; TCRdb gives TRBD1 as the D gene, but with no DNA this cannot be confirmed. CDR1 is MNHNS, CDR2 SASEGT, per germline. This CDR3 is 16 amino acids long. CDR3: CASSYRQELRQETQYF.

The rearrangement links TRBV19 to TRBJ1-2; without DNA, the TCRdb call of TRBD1 cannot be checked. CDR1 is LNHDA and CDR2 is SQIVND in the germline V gene (reference sequence). This CDR3 contains 13 residues. CDR3 residues: CASIPGFGYGYTF.

The rearrangement uses TRBV9 and TRBJ2-2; with no DNA, the TCRdb D assignment of TRBD2 cannot be verified. Germline V lookup: CDR1 SGDLS, CDR2 YYNGEE. This CDR3 has 17 amino acids. This chain's CDR3 is CASTHPAGGLDTGELFF.

The rearrangement joins TRBV5-5 to TRBJ2-7; checking the TCRdb D call of TRBD1 is not possible without DNA. The germline gives CDR1 SGHKS, CDR2 YYEKEE (reference sequence). The CDR3 contains 15 residues. CDR3 loop: CASSSQQGAQWEQYF.

This chain joins TRBV29-1 and TRBJ2-7; the TCRdb call, TRBD1, lacks DNA for checking. The CDR3 sequence is 14 residues long. The V gene's germline CDR1 is SQVTM and CDR2 ANQGSEA. CDR3 protein: CSVERQGAGDEQYF.

The chain employs TRBV9 and TRBJ2-3. The CDR3 consists of 11 residues. The germline gives CDR1 SGDLS, CDR2 YYNGEE. This chain's CDR3 is CARSGTDTQYF.

The chain uses TRBV28 and TRBJ2-7. The germline gives CDR1 MDHEN, CDR2 SYDVKM. The CDR3 covers 15 residues. CDR3 protein: CASSLFPGSSYEQYF.

The J gene is TRBJ2-7, the V gene TRBV20-1; TCRdb's assignment of TRBD2 cannot be checked, as there is no DNA. This CDR3 spans 15 amino acids. The germline V gene encodes CDR1 DFQATT and CDR2 SNEGSKA (reference sequence). The CDR3 loop is CSARARDYRHYEQYF.